Following are 20 T cell receptor beta chains from one sample sequenced in a study of shared clonotypes between healthy human individuals. TCRdb's copy holds only in-frame clones and misses some; the assay was immunoSEQ multiplex PCR. The sample carries more than 550,000 clones, 72% recorded once. The specimen was memory CD4+ T cells sorted from blood. As for subset: CD45RA-negative fraction. Receptors were obtained from a woman aged 25-40 years in good health.

Concerning this clone itself: Just one base apart from a much larger clone, this may be a read error. Other DNA sequences within the sample encode an identical CDR3. The rearrangement links TRBV5-1 to TRBJ2-1, with D perhaps TRBD1 (6 bases). Germline V gene lookup returns CDR1 SGHRS and CDR2 YFSETQ. V was trimmed by 0 bases and J by 5 bases, leaving 9 bases between them. The CDR3 runs to 14 residues. This CDR3 is CASSLGRGDNEQFF. In DNA, the CDR3 is TGCGCCAGCAGCTTGGGCAGGGGTGACAATGAGCAGTTCTTC.

The chain combines TRBV6-1 with TRBJ2-2, with D possibly being TRBD1 or TRBD2 (6 bases each). Germline V lookup: CDR1 MNHNS, CDR2 SASEGT. CDR3 length: 15 residues. Trimming took 2 bases from V and 4 from J, leaving 11 bases between them. The CDR3 protein is CASSESPGATGELFF. The CDR3 DNA sequence: TGTGCCAGCAGTGAAAGCCCGGGGGCCACCGGGGAGCTGTTTTTT.

V is TRBV28 and J is TRBJ1-2, with 12 positions matching TRBD1. The CDR3 sequence is 17 residues long. V trimming: 4 bases; J trimming: 6 bases; junction bases outside the gene matches: 12. The germline V gene encodes CDR1 MDHEN and CDR2 SYDVKM. This CDR3 reads CASSSPGQGAERDGYTF. The DNA of the CDR3 is TGTGCCAGCAGTTCGCCGGGACAGGGGGCGGAACGGGATGGCTACACCTTC.

The chain carries TRBV4-2 and TRBJ2-2, with TRBD2 matching over 8 bases. V was pared by 4 bases and J by 6 bases, with 7 bases of the junction left unmatched. Germline V CDR1 and CDR2: LGHNA, YNFKEQ. The CDR3 consists of 15 residues. CDR3 region: CASSPPRTSSGELFF. For the CDR3, the DNA is TGTGCCAGCAGCCCCCCCCGGACTAGCTCCGGGGAGCTGTTTTTT.

The chain recombines TRBV28 with TRBJ2-2; D is perhaps TRBD1 (5 bases). V lost 5 bases and J 7 bases, leaving 11 bases between the germline ends. Germline V gives CDR1 MDHEN, CDR2 SYDVKM. CDR3 size: 13 residues. The DNA for the CDR3 is TGTGCCAGCAGTCGCAGGGTTATCGGGGAGCTGTTTTTT. As protein: CASSRRVIGELFF.

The chain employs TRBV30 and TRBJ1-1; perhaps TRBD1 as D (5 bases). V shed 2 bases and J shed 1 base, with 11 bases lying between them. The V gene's germline CDR1 is GTSNPN and CDR2 SVGIG (reference sequence). The CDR3 extends over 14 amino acids. CDR3 amino acids: CAWSSGRENTEAFF. CDR3 sequence (DNA): TGTGCCTGGAGTTCGGGACGGGAGAACACTGAAGCTTTCTTT.

This sequence joins TRBV7-3 and TRBJ2-1; TRBD2 might be the D (6 bases). The CDR3 contains 13 residues. V shed 5 bases and J shed 8 bases, with 13 bases lying between them. Germline lookup yields CDR1 SGHTA and CDR2 FQGTGA. The chain's CDR3 is CASSPRGIHEQFF. The CDR3 DNA reads TGTGCCAGCAGCCCCCGGGGGATCCATGAGCAGTTCTTC.

This clone was seen many times. This sequence joins TRBV6-6 and TRBJ2-7; TRBD1 matches 10 bases. The germline CDR1 and CDR2 sequences are MNHNY and SVGAGI (reference sequence). V was clipped by 2 bases and J by 7 bases; unmatched bases: 5. The CDR3 runs to 14 residues. CDR3 bases: TGTGCCAGCAGTTACGGGGACAGGGGTCGAGAGCAGTACTTC. It yields the protein CASSYGDRGREQYF.

V usage is TRBV9 and J usage is TRBJ1-2; 9 bases fit TRBD1. Trimming removed 0 bases from V and 4 bases from J; junction bases left unmatched: 19. Germline V lookup: CDR1 SGDLS, CDR2 YYNGEE. The CDR3 spans 20 residues. The CDR3 region is CASSVGFRTGEFREIYGYTF. As DNA, the CDR3 is TGTGCCAGCAGCGTAGGGTTTCGGACAGGGGAGTTCAGGGAGATCTATGGCTACACCTTC.

In the case of this clone: This specimen includes other DNA sequences encoding the same CDR3. J is TRBJ1-5 and V is TRBV6-6, with D maybe TRBD1 (5 bases). Germline CDR1 reads MNHNY; CDR2 reads SVGAGI (reference sequence). This CDR3 has 15 residues. The V and J ends lost 2 bases and 1 base respectively, with 9 bases between them. The CDR3 DNA follows: TGTGCCAGCAGTTACCGCCGGGACAGCAATCAGCCCCAGCATTTT. This gives the protein CASSYRRDSNQPQHF.

The V gene is TRBV29-1, the J gene TRBJ2-3; the D gene is possibly TRBD2 (5 bases). The length of the CDR3 is 13 residues. Germline CDR1 SQVTM, CDR2 ANQGSEA. V was cut by 4 bases and J by 1 base, with 9 bases left in between. DNA of the CDR3: TGCAGCGTTGGGGTCGGGGGCACAGATACGCAGTATTTT. It codes for CSVGVGGTDTQYF.

The chain combines TRBV6-1 with TRBJ1-1; no definite D call. There are 13 residues in the CDR3. CDR1 is MNHNS, CDR2 SASEGT, per germline. The V and J ends lost 3 bases and 0 bases respectively, with 5 bases between them. CDR3 region: CASSDKMNTEAFF. The CDR3 nucleotides are TGTGCCAGCAGTGACAAAATGAACACTGAAGCTTTCTTT.

The CDR3 bases are TGTGCCAGCAGCTCAGGACAGGGAAGCCAAGAGACCCAGTACTTC. The encoded protein is CASSSGQGSQETQYF. The chain combines TRBV11-3 with TRBJ2-5; 8 nucleotides agree with TRBD1. This CDR3 has 15 residues. Germline loops: CDR1 SGHNT, CDR2 YENEEA. The trim removed 4 bases at V and 1 base at J, leaving 5 bases unmatched.

This clone occurred a few times. This chain links TRBV19 with TRBJ2-2; TRBD2 agrees at 9 bases. The CDR3 runs to 21 residues. V was pared by 3 bases and J by 0 bases, with 17 bases of the junction left unmatched. Germline lookup yields CDR1 LNHDA and CDR2 SQIVND (reference sequence). As DNA, the CDR3 is TGTGCCAGTAGTATTTATAGGCCCCACTCCGCGGGAGGGCCGAACACCGGGGAGCTGTTTTTT. The encoded protein is CASSIYRPHSAGGPNTGELFF.

This chain joins TRBV28 and TRBJ1-1; unclear D gene. CDR3 length: 15 residues. Trimming pared 3 bases from V and 1 base from J, leaving 12 bases between. In germline, CDR1 is MDHEN, CDR2 SYDVKM. CDR3 residues: CASSFGTAENTEAFF. CDR3 in DNA: TGTGCCAGCAGTTTTGGCACGGCAGAGAACACTGAAGCTTTCTTT.

This chain links TRBV2 with TRBJ1-1; TRBD1 is a possible D gene (5 bases). The germline V and J ends were trimmed by 5 bases and 3 bases, with 13 bases remaining between them. Germline V gene sequence: CDR1 SNHLY, CDR2 FYNNEI. The CDR3 totals 14 residues. The CDR3 DNA sequence: TGTGCCAGCAGTCCCCGCGGGGGGTACACTGAAGCTTTCTTT. It codes for CASSPRGGYTEAFF.

This chain links TRBV27 with TRBJ1-6; maybe TRBD1 (5 bases). The length of the CDR3 is 14 residues. V was shortened by 6 bases and J by 4 bases, with 10 bases between the two germline ends. Germline CDR1 MNHEY, CDR2 SMNVEV (reference sequence). In DNA form, the CDR3 reads TGTGCCAGCAGGACAGACGGGTATAATTCACCCCTCCACTTT. It translates to CASRTDGYNSPLHF.

This chain links TRBV11-2 with TRBJ2-2; 7 bases match TRBD1. Germline trimming cut 5 bases from V and 1 base from J; bases unmatched to any gene: 7. Germline V lookup: CDR1 SGHAT, CDR2 FQNNGV. CDR3 length: 16 residues. The CDR3 protein is CASSKRGQKNTGELFF. DNA of the CDR3: TGTGCCAGCAGCAAAAGGGGACAGAAGAACACCGGGGAGCTGTTTTTT.

This clone was observed a few times. This chain connects TRBV27 to TRBJ1-2; D may be TRBD1 (5 bases). The length of the CDR3 is 15 residues. V shed 5 bases and J shed 4 bases, with 17 bases lying between them. Germline V gene data show CDR1 as MNHEY and CDR2 as SMNVEV (reference sequence). The CDR3 here is CASSKTGDGIYGYTF. DNA of the CDR3: TGTGCCAGCAGTAAAACGGGGGACGGAATCTATGGCTACACCTTC.

This chain connects TRBV5-1 to TRBJ2-7; 7 bases are shared with TRBD2. CDR3 size: 15 residues. Germline V gene lookup returns CDR1 SGHRS and CDR2 YFSETQ. The junction had 5 bases not matched to a gene; V was cut back by 0 bases and J by 2 bases. The CDR3 DNA reads TGCGCCAGCAGCTTGGGAGCTAGCGGCACCTACGAGCAGTACTTC. Residues: CASSLGASGTYEQYF.